This T cell receptor beta chain was profiled in a study of regulatory T cells in long-lasting Graves disease. Study results and caveats: Gene preferences differed: TRBV28, TRBJ1-2, TRBJ2-5 in persistent cases. Only a small sample size was used, which may have cut accuracy. Comparison showed that persistent patients shared more public clonotypes (fewer than 3,000) than new patients (about 970). No thyroid tissue was studied; the work used peripheral blood only.

Germline V lookup: CDR1 MNHEY, CDR2 SVGAGI. Trimming left V 2 bases short and J 1 base short, with 14 bases between. The CDR3 is 16 residues long. Indicated time point: persistent/refractory GD, antithyroid drugs over 5 years with positive TRAb. The TCR library was prepared using RNA isolated from PBMCs. Arm-PCR with iRepertoire HTBI primers amplified the CDR3 regions for these TCR beta libraries. One entry per CDR3 protein results from TCRdb running MiXCR on the multiplex PCR reads. There are around 450,000 distinct CDR3 sequences in the sample; roughly 21% occur only once, and 7.1% lies in the top ten. This clonotype was observed at least ten times. The antigen is not known.

This clonotype was sampled from a female donor with Graves disease. The gene calls are TRBV6-5 and TRBJ2-5, with TRBD2 as a possible D gene (7 bases). Sequences were derived from peripheral blood mononuclear cells (PBMCs), sampled when the disease was refractory, from a patient treated with antithyroid drugs. CDR3 protein: CASSYRGQRGQETQYF. DNA for the CDR3: TGTGCCAGCAGTTACCGCGGACAGCGGGGCCAAGAGACCCAGTACTTC.